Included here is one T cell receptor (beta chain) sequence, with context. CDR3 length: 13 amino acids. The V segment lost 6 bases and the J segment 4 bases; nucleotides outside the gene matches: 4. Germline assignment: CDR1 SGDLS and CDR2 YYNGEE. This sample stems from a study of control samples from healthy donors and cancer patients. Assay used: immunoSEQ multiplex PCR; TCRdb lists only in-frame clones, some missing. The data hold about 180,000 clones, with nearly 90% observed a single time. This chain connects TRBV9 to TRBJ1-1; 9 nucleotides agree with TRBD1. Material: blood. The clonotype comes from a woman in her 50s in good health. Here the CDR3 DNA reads TGTGCCAGCACCGGGACAGGGAGCACTGAAGCTTTCTTT. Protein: CASTGTGSTEAFF.